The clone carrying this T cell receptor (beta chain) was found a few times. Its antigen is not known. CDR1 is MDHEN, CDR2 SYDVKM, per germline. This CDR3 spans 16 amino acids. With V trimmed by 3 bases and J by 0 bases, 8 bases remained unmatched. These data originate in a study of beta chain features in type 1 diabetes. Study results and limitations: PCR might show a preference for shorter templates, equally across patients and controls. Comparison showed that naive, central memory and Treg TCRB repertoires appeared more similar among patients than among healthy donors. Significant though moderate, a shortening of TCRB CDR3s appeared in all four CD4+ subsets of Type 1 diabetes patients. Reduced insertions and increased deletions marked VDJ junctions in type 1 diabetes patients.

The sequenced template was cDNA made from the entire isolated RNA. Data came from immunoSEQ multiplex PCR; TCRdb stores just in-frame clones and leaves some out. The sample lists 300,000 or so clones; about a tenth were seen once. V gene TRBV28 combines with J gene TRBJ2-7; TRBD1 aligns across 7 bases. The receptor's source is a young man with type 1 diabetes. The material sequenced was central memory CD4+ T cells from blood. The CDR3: CASSLTGHTGSYEQYF. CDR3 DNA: TGTGCCAGCAGTTTGACAGGGCATACCGGCTCCTACGAGCAGTACTTC.